This entry lists 23 T cell receptor beta chains sequenced from one sample in a study of cytomegalovirus exposure and HLA in healthy donors. The PCR had 60 Vbeta and 13 Jbeta primers. Clones were read by immunoSEQ multiplex PCR, and TCRdb kept only the in-frame ones, dropping some. The repertoire holds 100,000 to 150,000 clones, with approximately 72% as singletons. The sequenced sample was PBMCs. These receptor sequences come from a man in his late teens or twenties in good health and CMV-seronegative.

This clone has only a few counts. The chain is built from TRBV6-5 and TRBJ1-1, with D unresolved. V was shortened by 0 bases and J by 1 base, with 12 bases between the two germline ends. This CDR3 has 16 amino acids. In germline, CDR1 is MNHEY, CDR2 SVGAGI. For the CDR3, the DNA is TGTGCCAGCAGTTACTCGTTGTACCCAGGGAACACTGAAGCTTTCTTT. Translating gives CASSYSLYPGNTEAFF.

The chain is built from TRBV11-2 and TRBJ2-3; 9 bases are shared with TRBD2. Germline CDR1 and CDR2: SGHAT and FQNNGV. Trimming at V came to 7 bases and at J to 1 base, leaving 6 bases not matched to a gene. This CDR3 comprises 15 residues. DNA for the CDR3: TGTGCCAGCACCTGGTGGACTAGCGGCACAGATACGCAGTATTTT. Amino acids: CASTWWTSGTDTQYF.

V gene TRBV27 combines with J gene TRBJ2-3, with a tentative D call TRBD2 (7 bases). In germline, CDR1 is MNHEY, CDR2 SMNVEV (reference sequence). The V end lost 0 bases, the J end lost 4 bases, and 14 bases lay between the germline ends. CDR3 length: 16 residues. CDR3 residues: CASSLSGGANADTQYF. In nucleotides, the CDR3 is TGTGCCAGCAGTTTATCGGGGGGGGCCAACGCAGATACGCAGTATTTT.

This chain links TRBV27 with TRBJ1-3; perhaps TRBD1 as D (6 bases). The germline V gene encodes CDR1 MNHEY and CDR2 SMNVEV (reference sequence). The CDR3 length is 14 residues. V shed 2 bases and J shed 7 bases, with 12 bases lying between them. The chain's CDR3 is CASSLTGYGNTIYF. In nucleotides, the CDR3 is TGTGCCAGCAGTTTAACAGGGTACGGGAACACCATATATTTT.

The chain carries TRBV27 and TRBJ2-7, with 15 bases aligning to TRBD2. Trimming cost V 8 bases and J 4 bases; bases outside gene matches: 3. The CDR3 is made up of 14 amino acids. From germline, CDR1 is MNHEY and CDR2 SMNVEV (reference sequence). The CDR3 region is CASAGTSGGYEQYF. In nucleotides, the CDR3 is TGTGCCAGCGCCGGGACTAGCGGGGGGTACGAGCAGTACTTC.

V and J are TRBV28 and TRBJ2-7, with D possibly TRBD1 on 6 matching bases. CDR1 and CDR2 from the germline V gene are MDHEN and SYDVKM. This CDR3 contains 14 residues. Trimming removed 6 bases from V and 2 bases from J, with 14 bases in between. CDR3 region: CASRDRGGTYEQYF. DNA of the CDR3: TGTGCCAGCAGGGATCGAGGGGGAACCTACGAGCAGTACTTC.

Notes on this clone: One end of the junction fails to match germline, which may point to a read error. The chain is built from TRBV5-1 and TRBJ2-1; TRBD2 matches 9 bases. CDR3 length: 14 amino acids. Germline CDR1 and CDR2: SGHRS and YFSETQ. The CDR3 region is CASSLEGERGARIF. Here the CDR3 DNA reads TGCGCCAGCAGCTTAGAAGGGGAGCGGGGGGCTCGGATCTTC.

The chain uses TRBV27 and TRBJ2-7, with 10 bases matching TRBD1. From germline, CDR1 is MNHEY and CDR2 SMNVEV (reference sequence). This CDR3 contains 14 residues. Trimming cost V 4 bases and J 6 bases; bases outside gene matches: 6. The CDR3 region has the DNA TGTGCCAGCAGTTCCGGGACAGGGGCGGGCGAGCAGTACTTC. Translation gives CASSSGTGAGEQYF.

This clone was found a few times. The chain has TRBV28 and TRBJ1-1, with 8 bases lining up with TRBD1. Germline V gene data show CDR1 as MDHEN and CDR2 as SYDVKM. CDR3 length equals 16 residues. V lost 6 bases, J lost 0 bases, and 9 bases stayed unmatched. This CDR3 reads CASSTFRGRVNTEAFF. CDR3 DNA: TGTGCCAGCAGCACCTTCAGGGGGCGAGTGAACACTGAAGCTTTCTTT. The full variable domain, its missing parts supplied by reference TRBV28 and TRBJ1-1, is DVKVTQSSRYLVKRTGEKVFLECVQDMDHENMFWYRQDPGLGLRLIYFSYDVKMKEKGDIPEGYSVSREKKERFSLILESASTNQTSMYLCASSTFRGRVNTEAFFGQGTRLTVV.

This chain joins TRBV6-6 and TRBJ2-2; TRBD1 aligns across 8 bases. With V trimmed by 2 bases and J by 4 bases, 6 bases remained unmatched. The germline gives CDR1 MNHNY, CDR2 SVGAGI (reference sequence). There are 16 residues in the CDR3. CDR3 bases: TGTGCCAGCAGTTACACAGGGGGATTTGTCACCGGGGAGCTGTTTTTT. Translation: CASSYTGGFVTGELFF.

The V and J genes are TRBV19 and TRBJ1-2; TRBD1 matches at 10 bases. Unmatched junction bases numbered 25, after V lost 4 bases and J lost 8 bases. The CDR3 extends over 20 amino acids. The V gene's germline CDR1 is LNHDA and CDR2 SQIVND (reference sequence). The CDR3 loop is CASSTSTSIIDRGRTVGYTF. The CDR3 nucleotides read TGTGCCAGTAGTACCTCAACCTCAATCATCGACAGGGGGCGCACTGTGGGCTACACCTTC.

This chain joins TRBV13 and TRBJ2-3, with D possibly TRBD2 on 6 matching bases. CDR1 PRHDT and CDR2 FYEKMQ come from the germline V gene (reference sequence). The CDR3 covers 15 residues. V lost 2 bases and J 3 bases, leaving 12 bases between the germline ends. The CDR3 spells CASSLRRDGTDTQYF. CDR3 in DNA: TGTGCCAGCAGCTTAAGGAGGGATGGGACAGATACGCAGTATTTT. Using reference TRBV13 and TRBJ2-3 for the parts outside the CDR3, the full variable domain is AAGVIQSPRHLIKEKRETATLKCYPIPRHDTVYWYQQGPGQDPQFLISFYEKMQSDKGSIPDRFSAQQFSDYHSELNMSSLELGDSALYFCASSLRRDGTDTQYFGPGTRLTVL.

As concerns this clone: The germline gene is not matched at one end of the junction; a read error may be the cause. V and J are TRBV27 and TRBJ1-2, with 7 bases lining up with TRBD1. Germline values: CDR1 MNHEY, CDR2 SMNVEV (reference sequence). The CDR3 has 15 amino acids. DNA for the CDR3: TGTGCCAGCAGGACAGGGAGTCAAGCTAACTATGGCTACCCCTTC. Amino acids: CASRTGSQANYGYPF.

The V call is TRBV19, the J call TRBJ2-2; D might be TRBD2 (5 bases). The germline V gene has CDR1 LNHDA and CDR2 SQIVND (reference sequence). The CDR3 has 15 amino acids. The V end lost 0 bases, the J end lost 8 bases, and 13 bases lay between the germline ends. CDR3 coding DNA: TGTGCCAGTAGTATAGATGGGAGAGACGCGGGGGAGCTGTTTTTT. Its protein product is CASSIDGRDAGELFF.

This clone was counted between two and nine times. The V and J genes are TRBV27 and TRBJ2-5, with 11 bases matching TRBD2. Germline V gene sequence: CDR1 MNHEY, CDR2 SMNVEV (reference sequence). V dropped 5 bases and J dropped 5; count of bases not matched to a gene: 7. The CDR3 runs to 15 residues. CDR3 in amino acids: CASSSSGGAVETQYF. The CDR3 nucleotides are TGTGCCAGCAGTAGTAGCGGGGGGGCGGTGGAGACCCAGTACTTC.

The V gene is TRBV7-2, the J gene TRBJ2-7; TRBD1 aligns across 11 bases. The germline CDR1 and CDR2 sequences are SGHTA and FQGNSA. This CDR3 spans 15 amino acids. Losses at the gene ends were 3 bases for V and 5 bases for J; bases not matched to a gene: 6. CDR3 in amino acids: CASSFQDRGQDEQYF. The CDR3 nucleotides read TGTGCCAGCAGCTTTCAGGACAGGGGGCAGGACGAGCAGTACTTC. Variable domain in full (rest from reference TRBV7-2 and TRBJ2-7): GAGVSQSPSNKVTEKGKDVELRCDPISGHTALYWYRQSLGQGLEFLIYFQGNSAPDKSGLPSDRFSAERTGGSVSTLTIQRTQQEDSAVYLCASSFQDRGQDEQYFGPGTRLTVT.

This clone occurred a few times. The rearrangement links TRBV6-4 to TRBJ1-1, with D perhaps TRBD1 (6 bases). V was shortened by 4 bases and J by 10 bases, with 16 bases between the two germline ends. The CDR3 loop spans 13 amino acids. Germline V CDR1 and CDR2: MRHNA, SNTAGT. The CDR3 sequence is CASSASLDSPAFF. The CDR3 DNA reads TGTGCCAGCAGTGCTTCTCTGGACAGTCCAGCTTTCTTT.

This clone has only a few counts. The chain employs TRBV27 and TRBJ1-2; maybe TRBD1 (6 bases). Germline CDR1 reads MNHEY; CDR2 reads SMNVEV (reference sequence). The CDR3 loop spans 14 amino acids. V lost 3 bases, J lost 2 bases, and 10 bases lay in between. The CDR3 coding sequence is TGTGCCAGCAGTTTTCACAGGGCGAACTATGGCTACACCTTC. As protein: CASSFHRANYGYTF.

The genes are TRBV25-1 and TRBJ2-7; 9 bases are shared with TRBD1. This CDR3 has 15 residues. The V gene's germline CDR1 is MGHDK and CDR2 SYGVNS. J lost 3 bases, V lost 0 bases, and 3 bases had no gene match. The CDR3 nucleotides are TGTGCCAGCAGTGAATACCCGGGACAGGGCTACGAGCAGTACTTC. Its translation is CASSEYPGQGYEQYF.

V and J are TRBV9 and TRBJ1-1; no firm D call. The CDR3 length is 14 residues. Deletions cut 3 bases from V and 5 bases from J, with 14 bases between. Germline V gene sequence: CDR1 SGDLS, CDR2 YYNGEE. The CDR3 DNA reads as TGTGCCAGCAGCGCCAGCCTCGGGAAAACTGAAGCTTTCTTT. It specifies CASSASLGKTEAFF.

The rearrangement uses TRBV6-6 and TRBJ1-4, with a possible D match to TRBD1 (5 bases). Germline V gene sequence: CDR1 MNHNY, CDR2 SVGAGI (reference sequence). This CDR3 is 11 amino acids long. Trimming pared 10 bases from V and 5 bases from J, leaving 8 bases between. The CDR3, as DNA: TGTGCCACCCGGACAAATGAAAAACTGTTTTTT. Translated: CATRTNEKLFF.

The chain combines TRBV5-6 with TRBJ1-3; a possible D gene is TRBD1 (5 bases). Germline V lookup: CDR1 SGHDT, CDR2 YYEEEE. Trimming pared 3 bases from V and 4 bases from J, leaving 17 bases between. The CDR3 length is 16 residues. The CDR3 loop reads CASSSGTAGGGNTIYF. The CDR3 region has the DNA TGTGCCAGCAGCTCCGGGACGGCGGGGGGGGGAAACACCATATATTTT.

This clone showed up just a few times. The V and J genes are TRBV18 and TRBJ2-2; D is possibly TRBD2 (5 bases). The CDR3 runs to 15 residues. The V end was cut by 1 base, the J end by 5 bases, with 11 bases between. The germline V gene encodes CDR1 KGHSH and CDR2 LQKENI. The CDR3 DNA reads as TGTGCCAGCTCACCACTTCGGGGATCGACCGGGGAGCTGTTTTTT. It translates to CASSPLRGSTGELFF.